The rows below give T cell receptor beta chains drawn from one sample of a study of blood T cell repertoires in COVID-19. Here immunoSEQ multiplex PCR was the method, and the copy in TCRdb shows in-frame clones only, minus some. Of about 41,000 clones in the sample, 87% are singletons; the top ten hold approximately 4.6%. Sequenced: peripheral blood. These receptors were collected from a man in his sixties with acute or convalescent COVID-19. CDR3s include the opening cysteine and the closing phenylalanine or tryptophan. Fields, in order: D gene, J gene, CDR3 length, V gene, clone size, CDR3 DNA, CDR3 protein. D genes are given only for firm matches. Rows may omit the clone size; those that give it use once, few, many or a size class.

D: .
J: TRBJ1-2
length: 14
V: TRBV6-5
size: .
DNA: TGTGCCAGCAGTTACTCTGACACTAACTATGGCTACACCTTC
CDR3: CASSYSDTNYGYTF

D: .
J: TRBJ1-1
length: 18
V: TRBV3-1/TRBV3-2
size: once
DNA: TGTGCCAGCAGCCAAGTGACGGTAAGGGGCGAGTTGAGCACTGAAGCTTTCTTT
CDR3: CASSQVTVRGELSTEAFF

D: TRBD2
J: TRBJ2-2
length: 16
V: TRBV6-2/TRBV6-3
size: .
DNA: TGTGCCAGCAGTTACAGGGCTAGCGGGGAGATCGGGGAGCTGTTTTTT
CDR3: CASSYRASGEIGELFF

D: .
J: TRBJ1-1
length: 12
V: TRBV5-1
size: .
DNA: TGCGCCAGCAGCGGGGGGGAAGCTGAAGCTTTCTTT
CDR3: CASSGGEAEAFF

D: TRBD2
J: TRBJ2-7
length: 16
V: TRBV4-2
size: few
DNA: TGTGCCAGCAGCCAAGATTTAGGACTAGCGGGGGGCGAGCAGTACTTC
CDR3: CASSQDLGLAGGEQYF

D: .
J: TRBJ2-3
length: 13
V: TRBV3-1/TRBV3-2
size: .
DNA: TGTGCCAGCAGCCAAGTCCTAGCAGATACGCAGTATTTT
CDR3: CASSQVLADTQYF

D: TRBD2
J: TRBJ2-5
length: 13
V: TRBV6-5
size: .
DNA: TGTGCCAGCAGGGGACTAGCGGGAGAGACCCAGTACTTC
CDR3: CASRGLAGETQYF

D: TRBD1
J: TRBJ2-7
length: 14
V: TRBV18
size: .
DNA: TGTGCCAGCTCACCCCAGGGGGCAGGGGACGAGCAGTACTTC
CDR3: CASSPQGAGDEQYF

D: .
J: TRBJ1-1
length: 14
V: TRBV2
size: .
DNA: TGTGCCAGCAGTGAGCGGCAGGGGCTCAGGTCGGCTTTCTTT
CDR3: CASSERQGLRSAFF

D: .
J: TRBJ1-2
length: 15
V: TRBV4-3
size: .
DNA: TGCGCCAGCAGCCAAGGCGCCCCGAATAACTATGGCTACACCTTC
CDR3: CASSQGAPNNYGYTF

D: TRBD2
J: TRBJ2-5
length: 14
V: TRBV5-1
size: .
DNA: TGCGCCAGCGGGTTAGCGGGGCCCCAAGAGACCCAGTACTTC
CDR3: CASGLAGPQETQYF

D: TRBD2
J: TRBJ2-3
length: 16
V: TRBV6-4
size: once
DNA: TGTGCCAGCAGTGACTCGAGTACTAGCGGGACAGATACGCAGTATTTT
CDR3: CASSDSSTSGTDTQYF

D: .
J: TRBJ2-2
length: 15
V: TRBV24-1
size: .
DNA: TGTGCCACCAGTGACAGAACAGGGAACACCGGGGAGCTGTTTTTT
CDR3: CATSDRTGNTGELFF

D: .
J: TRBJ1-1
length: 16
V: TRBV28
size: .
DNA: TGTGCCAGCAGTTCGAAGGGGGAAAAGTTGTACACTGAAGCTTTCTTT
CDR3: CASSSKGEKLYTEAFF

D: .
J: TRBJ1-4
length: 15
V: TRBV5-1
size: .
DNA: TGCGCCAGCAGCTTCGGACAGTCCACTAATGAAAAACTGTTTTTT
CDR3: CASSFGQSTNEKLFF

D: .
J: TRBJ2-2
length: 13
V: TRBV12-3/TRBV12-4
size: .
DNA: TGTGCCAGCACCCCCTACCCGACCGGGGAGCTGTTTTTT
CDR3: CASTPYPTGELFF

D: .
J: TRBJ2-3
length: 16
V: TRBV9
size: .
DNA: TGTGCCAGCAGCTCCCCTGAGGGCTCCGACACAGATACGCAGTATTTT
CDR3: CASSSPEGSDTDTQYF

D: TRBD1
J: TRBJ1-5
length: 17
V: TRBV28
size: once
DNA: TGTGCCAGCAGCATCCGGGACAGAGATAATAGCAATCAGCCCCAGCATTTT
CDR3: CASSIRDRDNSNQPQHF

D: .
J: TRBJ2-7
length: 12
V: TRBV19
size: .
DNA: TGTGCCAGTTCTCCAGACTCCTACGAGCAGTACTTC
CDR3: CASSPDSYEQYF

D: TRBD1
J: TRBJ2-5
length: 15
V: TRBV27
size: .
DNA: TGTGCCAGCAGTCGTACAGGGGGCCTGGGCGAGACCCAGTACTTC
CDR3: CASSRTGGLGETQYF

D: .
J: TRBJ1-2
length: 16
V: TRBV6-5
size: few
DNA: TGTGCCAGCAGTTCGGAAGGCGGGGGGGCGAGCTATGGCTACACCTTC
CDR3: CASSSEGGGASYGYTF

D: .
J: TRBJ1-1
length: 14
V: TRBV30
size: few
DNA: TGTGCCTGGATCAAGAGGAGGTTGAACACTGAAGCTTTCTTT
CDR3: CAWIKRRLNTEAFF

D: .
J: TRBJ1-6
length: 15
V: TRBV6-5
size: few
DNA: TGTGCCAGCCAAGAGAATCGGGGGGATAATTCACCCCTCCACTTT
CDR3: CASQENRGDNSPLHF